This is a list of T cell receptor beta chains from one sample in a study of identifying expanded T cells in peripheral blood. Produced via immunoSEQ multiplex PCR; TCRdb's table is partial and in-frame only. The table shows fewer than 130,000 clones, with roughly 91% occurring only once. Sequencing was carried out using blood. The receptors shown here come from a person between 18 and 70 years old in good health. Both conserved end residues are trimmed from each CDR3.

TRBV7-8	ASSLSAPTSRPYGYT
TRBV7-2	ASSLGTNNSPLH
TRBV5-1	ASSRGLVGLSGELF
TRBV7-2	ASSLGGGRIAGELF
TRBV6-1	ASSLDRARETQY
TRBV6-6	ASSFGGPSYNEQF
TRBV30	AWRKGGETQY
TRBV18	ASSSWFTEAF
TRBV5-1	ASSRLHANSGNTIY
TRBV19	ASSTSSGPSTDTQY
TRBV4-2	ASSQQEWTAQH
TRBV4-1	ASSPRGGLVTNEKLF
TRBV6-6	ASSYAPGKKNEQF
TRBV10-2	ASSESFGGIMDYT
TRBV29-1	SVVDLENYGYT
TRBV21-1	ASSKLYGSVPSYEQY